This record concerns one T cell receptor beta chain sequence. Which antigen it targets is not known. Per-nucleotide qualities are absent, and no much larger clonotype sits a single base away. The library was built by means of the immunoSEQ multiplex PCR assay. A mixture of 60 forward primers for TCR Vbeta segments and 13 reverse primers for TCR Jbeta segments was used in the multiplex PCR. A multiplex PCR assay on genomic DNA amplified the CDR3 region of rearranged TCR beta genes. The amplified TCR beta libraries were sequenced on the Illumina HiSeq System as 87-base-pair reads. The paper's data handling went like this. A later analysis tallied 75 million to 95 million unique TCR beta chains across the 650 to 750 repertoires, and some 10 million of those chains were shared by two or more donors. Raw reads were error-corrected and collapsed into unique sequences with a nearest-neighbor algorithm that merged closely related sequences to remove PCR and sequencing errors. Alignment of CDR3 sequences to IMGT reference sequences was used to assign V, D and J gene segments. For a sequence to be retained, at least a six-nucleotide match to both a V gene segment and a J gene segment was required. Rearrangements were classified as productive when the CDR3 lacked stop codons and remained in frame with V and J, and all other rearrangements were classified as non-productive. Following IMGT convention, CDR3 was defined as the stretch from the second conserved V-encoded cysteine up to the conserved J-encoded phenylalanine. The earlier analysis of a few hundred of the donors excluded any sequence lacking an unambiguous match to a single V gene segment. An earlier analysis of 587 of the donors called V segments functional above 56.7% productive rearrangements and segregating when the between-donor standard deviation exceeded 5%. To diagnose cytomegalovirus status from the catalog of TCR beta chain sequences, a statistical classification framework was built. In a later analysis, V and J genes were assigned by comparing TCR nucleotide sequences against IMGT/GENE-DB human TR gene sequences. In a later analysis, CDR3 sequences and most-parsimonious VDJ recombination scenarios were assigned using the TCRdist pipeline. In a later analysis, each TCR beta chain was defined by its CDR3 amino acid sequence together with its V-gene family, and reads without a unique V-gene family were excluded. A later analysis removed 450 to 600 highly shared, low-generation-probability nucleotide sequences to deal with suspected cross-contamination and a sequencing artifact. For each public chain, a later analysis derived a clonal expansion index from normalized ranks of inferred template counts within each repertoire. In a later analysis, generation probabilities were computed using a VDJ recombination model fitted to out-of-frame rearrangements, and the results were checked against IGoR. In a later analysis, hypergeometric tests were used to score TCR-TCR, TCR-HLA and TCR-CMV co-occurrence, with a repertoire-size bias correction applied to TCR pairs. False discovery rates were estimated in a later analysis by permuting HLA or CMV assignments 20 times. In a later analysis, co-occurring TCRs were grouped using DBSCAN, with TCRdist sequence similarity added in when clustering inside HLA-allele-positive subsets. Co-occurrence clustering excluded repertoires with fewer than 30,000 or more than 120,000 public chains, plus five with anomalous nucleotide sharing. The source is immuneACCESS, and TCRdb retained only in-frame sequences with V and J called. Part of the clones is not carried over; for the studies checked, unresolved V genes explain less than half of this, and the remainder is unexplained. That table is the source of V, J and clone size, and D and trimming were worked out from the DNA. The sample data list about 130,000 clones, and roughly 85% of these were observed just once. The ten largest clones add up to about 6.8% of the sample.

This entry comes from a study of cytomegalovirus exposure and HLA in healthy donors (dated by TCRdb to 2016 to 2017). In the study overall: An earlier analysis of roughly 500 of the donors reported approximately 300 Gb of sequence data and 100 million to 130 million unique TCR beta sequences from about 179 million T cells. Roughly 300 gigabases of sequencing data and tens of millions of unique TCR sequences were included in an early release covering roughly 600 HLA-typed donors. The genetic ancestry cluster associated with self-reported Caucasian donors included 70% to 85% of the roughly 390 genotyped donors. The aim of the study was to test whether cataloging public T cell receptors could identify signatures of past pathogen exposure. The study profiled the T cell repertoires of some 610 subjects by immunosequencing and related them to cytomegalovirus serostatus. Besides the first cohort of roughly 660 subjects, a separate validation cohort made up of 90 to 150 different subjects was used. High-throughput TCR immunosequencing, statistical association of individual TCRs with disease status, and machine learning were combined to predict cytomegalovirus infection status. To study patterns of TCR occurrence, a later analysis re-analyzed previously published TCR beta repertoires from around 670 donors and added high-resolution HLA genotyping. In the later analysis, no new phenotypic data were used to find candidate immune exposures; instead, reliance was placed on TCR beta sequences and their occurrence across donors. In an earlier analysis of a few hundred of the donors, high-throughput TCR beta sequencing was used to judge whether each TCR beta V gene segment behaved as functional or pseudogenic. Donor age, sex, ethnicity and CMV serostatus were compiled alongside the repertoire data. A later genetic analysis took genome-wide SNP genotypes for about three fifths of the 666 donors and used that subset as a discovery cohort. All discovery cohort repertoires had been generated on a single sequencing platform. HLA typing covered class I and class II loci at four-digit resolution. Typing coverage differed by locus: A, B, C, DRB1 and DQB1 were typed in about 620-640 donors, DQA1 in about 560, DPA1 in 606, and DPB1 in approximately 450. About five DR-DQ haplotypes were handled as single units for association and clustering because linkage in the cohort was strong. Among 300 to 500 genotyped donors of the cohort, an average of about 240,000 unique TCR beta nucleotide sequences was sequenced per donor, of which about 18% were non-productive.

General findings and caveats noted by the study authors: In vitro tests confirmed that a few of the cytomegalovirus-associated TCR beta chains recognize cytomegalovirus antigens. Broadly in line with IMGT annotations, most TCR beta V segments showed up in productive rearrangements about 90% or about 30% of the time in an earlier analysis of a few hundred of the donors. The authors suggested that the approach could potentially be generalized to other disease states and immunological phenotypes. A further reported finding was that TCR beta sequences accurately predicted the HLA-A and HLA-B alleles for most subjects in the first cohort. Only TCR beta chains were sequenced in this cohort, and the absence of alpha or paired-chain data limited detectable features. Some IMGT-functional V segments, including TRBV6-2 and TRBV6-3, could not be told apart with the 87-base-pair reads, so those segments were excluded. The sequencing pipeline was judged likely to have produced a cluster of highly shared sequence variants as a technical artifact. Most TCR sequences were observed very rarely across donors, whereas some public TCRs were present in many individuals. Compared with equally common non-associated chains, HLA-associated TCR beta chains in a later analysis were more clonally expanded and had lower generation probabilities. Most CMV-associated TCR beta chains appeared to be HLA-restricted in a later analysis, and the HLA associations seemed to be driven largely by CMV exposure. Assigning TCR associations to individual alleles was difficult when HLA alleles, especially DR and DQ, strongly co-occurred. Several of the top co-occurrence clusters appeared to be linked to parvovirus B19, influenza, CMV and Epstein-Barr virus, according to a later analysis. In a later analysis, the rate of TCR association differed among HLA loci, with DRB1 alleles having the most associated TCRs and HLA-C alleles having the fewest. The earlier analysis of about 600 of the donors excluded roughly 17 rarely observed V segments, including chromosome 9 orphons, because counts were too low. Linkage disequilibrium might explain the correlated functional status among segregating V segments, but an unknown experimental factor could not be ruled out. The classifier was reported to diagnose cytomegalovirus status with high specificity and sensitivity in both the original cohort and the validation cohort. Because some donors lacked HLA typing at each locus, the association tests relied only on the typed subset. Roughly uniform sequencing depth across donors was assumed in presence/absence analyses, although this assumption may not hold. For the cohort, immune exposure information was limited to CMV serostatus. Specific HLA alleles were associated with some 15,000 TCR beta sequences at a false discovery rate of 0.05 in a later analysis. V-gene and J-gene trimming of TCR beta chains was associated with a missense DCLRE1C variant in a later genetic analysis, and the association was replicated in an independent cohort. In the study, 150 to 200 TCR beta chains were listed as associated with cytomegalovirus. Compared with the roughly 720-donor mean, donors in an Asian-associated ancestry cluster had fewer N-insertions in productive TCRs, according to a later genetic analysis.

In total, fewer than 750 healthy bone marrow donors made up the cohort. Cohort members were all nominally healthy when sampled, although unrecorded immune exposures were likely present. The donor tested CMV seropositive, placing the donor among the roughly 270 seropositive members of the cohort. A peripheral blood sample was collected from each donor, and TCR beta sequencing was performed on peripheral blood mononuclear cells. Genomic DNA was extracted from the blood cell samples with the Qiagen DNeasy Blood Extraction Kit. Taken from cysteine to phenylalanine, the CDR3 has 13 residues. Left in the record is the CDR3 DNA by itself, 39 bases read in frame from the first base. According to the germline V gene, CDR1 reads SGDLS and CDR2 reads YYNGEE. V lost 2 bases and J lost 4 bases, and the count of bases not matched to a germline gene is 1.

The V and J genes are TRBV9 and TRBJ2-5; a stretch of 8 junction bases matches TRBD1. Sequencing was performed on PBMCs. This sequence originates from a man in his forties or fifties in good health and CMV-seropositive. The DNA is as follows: TGTGCCAGCAGCGTTGACAGGGGAGAGACCCAGTACTTC. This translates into CASSVDRGETQYF.